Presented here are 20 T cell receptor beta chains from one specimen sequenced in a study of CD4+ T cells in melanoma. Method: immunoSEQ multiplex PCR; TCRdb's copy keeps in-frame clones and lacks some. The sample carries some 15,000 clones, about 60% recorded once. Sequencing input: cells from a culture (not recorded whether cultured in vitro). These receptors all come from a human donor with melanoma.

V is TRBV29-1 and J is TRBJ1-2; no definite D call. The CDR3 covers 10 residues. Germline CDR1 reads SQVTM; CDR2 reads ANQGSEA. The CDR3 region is CVTETDGYTF. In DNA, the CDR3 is TGCGTTACGGAAACGGATGGCTACACCTTC.

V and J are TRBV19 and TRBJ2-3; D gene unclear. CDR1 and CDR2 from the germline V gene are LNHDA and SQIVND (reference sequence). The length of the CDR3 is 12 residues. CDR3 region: CSTRGPGDTQYF. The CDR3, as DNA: TGTTCAACCAGAGGCCCCGGAGATACGCAGTATTTT.

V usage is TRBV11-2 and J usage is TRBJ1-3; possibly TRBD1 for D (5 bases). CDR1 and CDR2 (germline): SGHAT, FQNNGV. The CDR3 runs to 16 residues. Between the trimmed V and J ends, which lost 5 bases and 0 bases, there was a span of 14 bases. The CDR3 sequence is CASSARPGLSGNTIYF. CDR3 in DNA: TGTGCCAGCAGCGCCAGACCGGGGCTCTCTGGAAACACCATATATTTT. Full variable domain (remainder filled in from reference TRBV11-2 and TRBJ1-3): EAGVAQSPRYKIIEKRQSVAFWCNPISGHATLYWYQQILGQGPKLLIQFQNNGVVDDSQLPKDRFSAERLKGVDSTLKIQPAKLEDSAVYLCASSARPGLSGNTIYFGEGSWLTVV.

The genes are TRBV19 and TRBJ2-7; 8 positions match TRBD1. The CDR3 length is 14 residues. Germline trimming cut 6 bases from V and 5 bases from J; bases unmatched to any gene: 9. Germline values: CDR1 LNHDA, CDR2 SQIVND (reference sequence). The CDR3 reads CASRPRGQGHEQYF. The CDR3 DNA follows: TGTGCCAGTAGGCCCCGCGGACAGGGCCACGAGCAGTACTTC.

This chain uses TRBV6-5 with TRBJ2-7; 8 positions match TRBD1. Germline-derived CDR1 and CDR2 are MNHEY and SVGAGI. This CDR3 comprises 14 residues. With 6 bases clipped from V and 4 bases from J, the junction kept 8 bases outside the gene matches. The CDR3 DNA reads TGTGCCAGCAGACCGACAGGGGTGGGGTACGAGCAGTACTTC. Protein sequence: CASRPTGVGYEQYF.

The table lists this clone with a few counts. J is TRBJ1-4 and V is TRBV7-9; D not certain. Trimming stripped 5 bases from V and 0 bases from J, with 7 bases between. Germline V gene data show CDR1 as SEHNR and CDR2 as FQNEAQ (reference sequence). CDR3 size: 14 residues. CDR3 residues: CASSRHSTNEKLFF. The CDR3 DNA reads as TGTGCCAGCAGCCGACATTCAACTAATGAAAAACTGTTTTTT.

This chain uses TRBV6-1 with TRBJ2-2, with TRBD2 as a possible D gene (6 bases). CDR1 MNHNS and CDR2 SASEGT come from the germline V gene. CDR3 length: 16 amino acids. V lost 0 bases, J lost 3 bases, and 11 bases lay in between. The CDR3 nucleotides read TGTGCCAGCAGTGAAGCGCGGGGCAGGGACACCGGGGAGCTGTTTTTT. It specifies CASSEARGRDTGELFF.

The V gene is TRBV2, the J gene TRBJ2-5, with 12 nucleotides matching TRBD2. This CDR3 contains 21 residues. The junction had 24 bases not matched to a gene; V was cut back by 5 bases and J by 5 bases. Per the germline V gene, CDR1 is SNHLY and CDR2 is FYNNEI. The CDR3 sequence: CASSWTSGALSVIAGRETQYF. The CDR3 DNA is TGTGCCAGCAGTTGGACTAGCGGGGCCCTATCCGTAATCGCTGGACGGGAGACCCAGTACTTC.

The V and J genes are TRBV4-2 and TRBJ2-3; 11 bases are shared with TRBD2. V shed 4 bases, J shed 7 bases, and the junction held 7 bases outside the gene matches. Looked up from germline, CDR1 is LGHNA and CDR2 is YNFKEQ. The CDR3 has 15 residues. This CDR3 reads CASSPDGTSGNTQYF. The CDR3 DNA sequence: TGTGCCAGCAGCCCAGACGGGACTAGCGGAAATACGCAGTATTTT.

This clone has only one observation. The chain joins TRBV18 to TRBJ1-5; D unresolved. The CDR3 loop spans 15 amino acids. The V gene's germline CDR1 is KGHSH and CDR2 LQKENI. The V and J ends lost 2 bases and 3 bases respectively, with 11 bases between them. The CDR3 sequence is CASSPSGGFNQPQHF. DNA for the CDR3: TGTGCCAGCTCACCAAGTGGAGGGTTCAATCAGCCCCAGCATTTT.

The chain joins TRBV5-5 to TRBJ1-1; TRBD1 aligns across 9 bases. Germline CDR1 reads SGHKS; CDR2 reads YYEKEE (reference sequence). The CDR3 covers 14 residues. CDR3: CASFLGQGNTEAFF. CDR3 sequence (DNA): TGTGCAAGCTTCTTGGGACAGGGGAACACTGAAGCTTTCTTT.

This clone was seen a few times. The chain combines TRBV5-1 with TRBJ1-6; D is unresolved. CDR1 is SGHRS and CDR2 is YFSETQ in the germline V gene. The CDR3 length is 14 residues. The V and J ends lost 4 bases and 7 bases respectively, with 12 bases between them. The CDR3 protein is CASSLMGDNSPLHF. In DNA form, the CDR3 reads TGCGCCAGCAGCCTAATGGGAGACAATTCACCCCTCCACTTT.

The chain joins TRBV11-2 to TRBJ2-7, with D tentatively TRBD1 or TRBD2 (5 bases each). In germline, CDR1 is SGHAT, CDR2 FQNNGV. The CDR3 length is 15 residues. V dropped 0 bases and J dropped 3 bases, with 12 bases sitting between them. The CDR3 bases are TGTGCCAGCAGCTTAGATTTAGGGACGGACTACGAGCAGTACTTC. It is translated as CASSLDLGTDYEQYF.

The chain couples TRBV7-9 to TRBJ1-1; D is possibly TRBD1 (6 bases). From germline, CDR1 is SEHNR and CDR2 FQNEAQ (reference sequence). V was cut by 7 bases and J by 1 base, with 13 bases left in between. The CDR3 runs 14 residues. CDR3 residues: CASNLDRWNTEAFF. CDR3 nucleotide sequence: TGTGCCAGCAACCTGGACAGATGGAACACTGAAGCTTTCTTT. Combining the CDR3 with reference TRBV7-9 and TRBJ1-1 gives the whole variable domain DTGVSQNPRHKITKRGQNVTFRCDPISEHNRLYWYRQTLGQGPEFLTYFQNEAQLEKSRLLSDRFSAERPKGSFSTLEIQRTEQGDSAMYLCASNLDRWNTEAFFGQGTRLTVV.

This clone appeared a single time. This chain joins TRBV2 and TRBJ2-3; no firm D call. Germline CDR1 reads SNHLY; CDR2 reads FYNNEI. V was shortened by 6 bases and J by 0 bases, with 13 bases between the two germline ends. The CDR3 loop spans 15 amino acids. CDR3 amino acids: CASRFNSASTDTQYF. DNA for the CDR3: TGTGCCAGCAGATTCAACAGCGCTAGCACAGATACGCAGTATTTT.

The CDR3 protein is CASRGTSGGSSSYNEQFF. The CDR3 DNA follows: TGTGCCAGCAGAGGGACTAGCGGGGGGTCCTCCTCCTACAATGAGCAGTTCTTC. The chain joins TRBV2 to TRBJ2-1; TRBD2 aligns across 15 bases. This CDR3 contains 18 residues. Germline CDR1 and CDR2: SNHLY and FYNNEI. V shed 6 bases, J shed 0 bases, and the junction held 6 bases outside the gene matches.

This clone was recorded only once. The CDR3 sequence: CASSPSGKGPTGELFF. The CDR3 DNA sequence: TGTGCCAGCTCACCATCTGGAAAGGGGCCCACCGGGGAGCTGTTTTTT. This sequence joins TRBV18 and TRBJ2-2; possible D gene TRBD1, 5 bases. Per the germline V gene, CDR1 is KGHSH and CDR2 is LQKENI. The V and J ends lost 2 bases and 4 bases respectively, with 14 bases between them. CDR3 length: 16 amino acids.

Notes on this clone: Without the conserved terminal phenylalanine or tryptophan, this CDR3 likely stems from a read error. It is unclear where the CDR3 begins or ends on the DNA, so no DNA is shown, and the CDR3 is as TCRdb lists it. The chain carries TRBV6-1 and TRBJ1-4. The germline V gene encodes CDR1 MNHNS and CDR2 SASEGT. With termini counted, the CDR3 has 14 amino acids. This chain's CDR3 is CASSRDAETAPIRI.

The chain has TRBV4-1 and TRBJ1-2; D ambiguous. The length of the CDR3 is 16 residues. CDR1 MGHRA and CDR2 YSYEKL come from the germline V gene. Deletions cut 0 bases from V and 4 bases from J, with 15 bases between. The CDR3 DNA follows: TGCGCCAGCAGCCAAGAGAACACGGGCCTGGCCTATGGCTACACCTTC. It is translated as CASSQENTGLAYGYTF.

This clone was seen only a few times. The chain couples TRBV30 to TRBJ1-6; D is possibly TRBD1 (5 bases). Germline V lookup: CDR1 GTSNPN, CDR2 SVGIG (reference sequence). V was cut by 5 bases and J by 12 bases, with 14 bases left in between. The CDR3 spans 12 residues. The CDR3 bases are TGTGCCTGGGGGGGGTCCCCGGGACCCCTCCACTTT. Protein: CAWGGSPGPLHF.